The TCR beta chain under discussion was sequenced for a study of neurological immune-mediated disorders. Per germline, CDR1 MNHNS and CDR2 SASEGT. The V end lost 2 bases, the J end lost 7 bases, and 10 bases lay between the germline ends. This CDR3 has 13 residues. The unsorted libraries were made from 2 million PBMCs kept at -80 C. This clonotype was recorded at least ten times. Its antigen is as yet unknown. The authors produced cDNA by 5'RACE using 10-nucleotide random UMIs. Every sequencing run drew on 15-18 subjects and yielded over 170 million TCR-beta sequences. TCRdb re-called the 5' RACE reads with MiXCR, one entry per CDR3 protein. The sample contains 20,000 to 25,000 distinct CDR3 sequences, about 16% of which appear only once. General study findings and limits: None of the CDR3 amino acid sequences found in expanded clones was shared across subjects. This suggests that the TCR-beta repertoires were private in all groups.

The chain employs TRBV6-1 and TRBJ2-3, with a tentative D call TRBD2 (6 bases). The receptor's source is a female donor with HTLV-1-associated myelopathy (HAM/TSP). The sample comprised PBMCs. The CDR3 bases are TGTGCCAGCAGTGAATCCCGGACTAATACGCAGTATTTT. Its protein is CASSESRTNTQYF.